The next 15 T cell receptor beta chains were all read from a single sample in a study of molecular identifiers for immune sequencing clone quantification. TCRdb independently ran MiXCR on the PCR reads; one entry per CDR3 protein. The top ten hold 0.81% of the sample, which has some 320,000 distinct CDR3 sequences, 20% to 25% seen once. Sequencing used naive CD8+ T cells from blood, with Jurkat cell RNA spiked in. Subset given: FACS-sorted CD8+CD4-CCR7+CD45RA+ naive T cells. The receptors shown here come from a human donor in good health. Some libraries in this study had Jurkat cell RNA spiked in.

This clonotype has at least ten counts. This chain connects TRBV24-1 to TRBJ2-1; perhaps TRBD1 as D (5 bases). Trimming removed 2 bases at V and 6 bases at J, with 7 bases between. The CDR3 is 13 amino acids. Germline V lookup: CDR1 KGHDR, CDR2 SFDVKD. This CDR3 is CATSDWQGNEQFF. In DNA, the CDR3 is TGTGCCACCAGTGATTGGCAGGGCAATGAGCAGTTCTTC.

This clonotype was seen ten or more times. This chain connects TRBV20-1 to TRBJ1-5; 8 bases are shared with TRBD1. V shed 4 bases and J 0 bases; nucleotides not matched to a gene: 5. This CDR3 spans 15 amino acids. CDR1 and CDR2 (germline): DFQATT, SNEGSKA (reference sequence). Here the CDR3 DNA reads TGCAGTGCTAACTCGGACAGGGATAGCAATCAGCCCCAGCATTTT. It codes for CSANSDRDSNQPQHF.

To note about this clonotype: It may be a read error: a sequence one base away is much more abundant. V and J are TRBV29-1 and TRBJ1-4; TRBD1 might be the D (5 bases). This CDR3 spans 14 amino acids. Germline assignment: CDR1 SQVTM and CDR2 ANQGSEA. The CDR3 is CSASYLEGEEKLCF. The CDR3 DNA is TGCAGCGCCTCTTACTTGGAAGGGGAGGAAAAACTGTGTTTT.

Ten or more counts support this clonotype. The chain has TRBV7-2 and TRBJ1-5; 7 bases line up with TRBD1. Germline trimming cut 4 bases from V and 5 bases from J; bases unmatched to any gene: 11. This CDR3 region has 16 residues. The germline gives CDR1 SGHTA, CDR2 FQGNSA. This chain's CDR3 is CASSSIPQGVDQPQHF. CDR3 nucleotides: TGTGCCAGCAGCTCCATCCCTCAGGGGGTAGATCAGCCCCAGCATTTT.

The table lists this clonotype with many counts. This chain uses TRBV6-6 with TRBJ1-5; the D gene is possibly TRBD1 (5 bases). Germline-derived CDR1 and CDR2 are MNHNY and SVGAGI (reference sequence). The CDR3 has 15 amino acids. Trimming took off 5 bases at V and 3 bases at J, with 14 bases between the two ends. DNA for the CDR3: TGTGCCAGCAGTGATAGGGACGGGCCCAATCAGCCCCAGCATTTT. Its translation is CASSDRDGPNQPQHF.

Concerning this clonotype itself: This may stem from a read error, because a much larger clone lies one nucleotide away. The chain couples TRBV5-3 to TRBJ2-7; 7 bases agree with TRBD1. TRBV5-3 is flagged as an ORF with uncertain function. The CDR3 is 13 residues long. V shed 8 bases, J shed 6 bases, and the junction held 11 bases outside the gene matches. CDR3 loop: CASSHKTGCEQYF. In nucleotides, the CDR3 is TGTGCCAGCAGCCATAAGACAGGGTGCGAGCAGTACTTC.

J is TRBJ2-3 and V is TRBV7-9; a weak D match, TRBD2 (5 bases). CDR3 length equals 14 residues. Deletions cut 7 bases from V and 1 base from J, with 12 bases between. Germline values: CDR1 SEHNR, CDR2 FQNEAQ (reference sequence). The CDR3 nucleotides read TGTGCCAGCAACTCCCGTAGCGGCACAGATACGCAGTATTTT. Translation: CASNSRSGTDTQYF.

This clonotype was recorded many times. The rearrangement joins TRBV28 to TRBJ1-5; tentative D call: TRBD1 (5 bases). This CDR3 spans 15 amino acids. Trimming removed 3 bases from V and 4 bases from J, with 13 bases in between. Germline CDR1 MDHEN, CDR2 SYDVKM. Here the CDR3 DNA reads TGTGCCAGCAGTTTTACAGGTCGACGAAATCAGCCCCAGCATTTT. This encodes CASSFTGRRNQPQHF.

In its sample, this clonotype was seen many times. This chain uses TRBV7-9 with TRBJ1-4; D unresolved. The length of the CDR3 is 12 residues. Germline V lookup: CDR1 SEHNR, CDR2 FQNEAQ (reference sequence). V shed 3 bases and J shed 6 bases, with 5 bases lying between them. CDR3 protein: CASSFTDEKLFF. The CDR3 DNA reads TGTGCCAGCAGCTTCACCGATGAAAAACTGTTTTTT.

This clonotype showed up just a few times. The chain is built from TRBV27 and TRBJ1-2; 8 bases line up with TRBD1. The V and J ends lost 6 bases and 4 bases, in that order; junction bases with no gene match: 10. Germline V gene sequence: CDR1 MNHEY, CDR2 SMNVEV (reference sequence). There are 15 residues in the CDR3. The CDR3 here is CASSWTGQTSYGYTF. The CDR3 bases are TGTGCCAGCAGCTGGACAGGGCAGACGTCCTATGGCTACACCTTC.

To note about this clonotype: A clone one base away is much larger, so this may be a read error. V is TRBV4-3 and J is TRBJ1-2, with D tentatively TRBD1 (5 bases). The CDR3 has 14 amino acids. Germline loops: CDR1 LGHNA, CDR2 YSLEER. CDR3 amino acids: CASSQDRQHYGYAF. For the CDR3, the DNA is TGCGCCAGCAGCCAAGATCGACAGCACTATGGCTACGCCTTC.

V usage is TRBV19 and J usage is TRBJ2-7; perhaps TRBD2 as D (6 bases). In germline, CDR1 is LNHDA, CDR2 SQIVND (reference sequence). V was clipped by 6 bases and J by 4 bases, with 19 bases between them. There are 15 residues in the CDR3. CDR3 loop: CASSPLGGLTYEQYF. The CDR3 nucleotides are TGTGCCAGTAGCCCCTTGGGGGGACTGACATACGAGCAGTACTTC.

This clonotype was detected a few times. Its ends do not fully match the called genes, so a read error is possible. The chain joins TRBV28 to TRBJ1-3; D not certain. This CDR3 is built from 17 residues. From germline, CDR1 is MDHEN and CDR2 SYDVKM. The DNA of the CDR3 is TGTGCCAGCAGTTTATTGCCATCAACAAGCTCTGGAAACACCGTATATTTT. Translating it yields CASSLLPSTSSGNTVYF. Based on the CDR3 plus reference TRBV28 and TRBJ1-3, the full variable domain is DVKVTQSSRYLVKRTGEKVFLECVQDMDHENMFWYRQDPGLGLRLIYFSYDVKMKEKGDIPEGYSVSREKKERFSLILESASTNQTSMYLCASSLLPSTSSGNTVYFGEGSWLTVV.

The table lists this clonotype with many counts. This rearrangement joins TRBV30 to TRBJ2-1, with D unresolved. The CDR3 has 12 residues. With 0 bases removed from V and 9 bases from J, the gap between germline ends came to 9 bases. The germline V gene encodes CDR1 GTSNPN and CDR2 SVGIG (reference sequence). The chain's CDR3 is CAWSVLGGEQFF. The DNA of the CDR3 is TGTGCCTGGAGTGTACTGGGCGGTGAGCAGTTCTTC.

This clonotype was counted at least ten times. J is TRBJ2-3 and V is TRBV20-1, with D perhaps matching TRBD2 (5 bases). V dropped 7 bases and J dropped 6 bases, with 11 bases sitting between them. This CDR3 has 11 amino acids. Germline V gene lookup returns CDR1 DFQATT and CDR2 SNEGSKA (reference sequence). CDR3 in DNA: TGCAGTGGGGCTAGCTCGGATACGCAGTATTTT. Protein product: CSGASSDTQYF.